Presented here are 20 T cell receptor beta chains from one specimen sequenced in a study of cytomegalovirus exposure and HLA in healthy donors. The PCR ran on 60 Vbeta and 13 Jbeta primers. Using immunoSEQ multiplex PCR, the repertoire was profiled, and TCRdb retains in-frame clones only, with some absent. The table has approximately 90,000 clones, 6.5% to 8% seen once. Sequencing input: PBMCs. The receptors stem from a man aged 50 to 59 in good health and CMV-seronegative.

This rearrangement joins TRBV6-5 to TRBJ2-3; 7 positions match TRBD2. The CDR3 runs to 14 residues. CDR1 and CDR2 from the germline V gene are MNHEY and SVGAGI. The V gene end was trimmed by 6 bases and the J gene end by 3 bases; junction bases not matched to a gene: 6. The CDR3 DNA reads TGTGCCAGCAGAATCGGGGGAGGGACAGATACGCAGTATTTT. Protein: CASRIGGGTDTQYF.

The chain has TRBV6-1 and TRBJ1-2; possible D gene TRBD1, 5 bases. There are 15 residues in the CDR3. Germline-derived CDR1 and CDR2 are MNHNS and SASEGT. V was clipped by 8 bases and J by 2 bases, with 18 bases between them. The CDR3 nucleotides read TGTGCCAGCCTCCCAGGGATACGATCCAACTATGGCTACACCTTC. Translating it yields CASLPGIRSNYGYTF.

In its sample, this clone was seen a few times. The chain recombines TRBV7-9 with TRBJ2-1; 10 bases fit TRBD2. The germline CDR1 and CDR2 sequences are SEHNR and FQNEAQ (reference sequence). CDR3 size: 15 residues. V lost 0 bases to trimming and J lost 5 bases; unmatched junction nucleotides: 1. CDR3 residues: CASSLASGGDNEQFF. DNA of the CDR3: TGTGCCAGCAGCTTAGCGAGCGGGGGGGACAATGAGCAGTTCTTC.

This clone appeared many times. V usage is TRBV2 and J usage is TRBJ1-3; D ambiguous. V was trimmed by 2 bases and J by 1 base, leaving 6 bases between them. Per the germline V gene, CDR1 is SNHLY and CDR2 is FYNNEI. The CDR3 runs to 14 residues. CDR3 coding DNA: TGTGCCAGCAGTGAACCGAGATCTGGAAACACCATATATTTT. Translation gives CASSEPRSGNTIYF.

The chain combines TRBV2 with TRBJ2-1; TRBD2 agrees at 10 bases. Unmatched junction bases numbered 7, after V lost 6 bases and J lost 2 bases. Germline V gene data show CDR1 as SNHLY and CDR2 as FYNNEI. This CDR3 region has 16 residues. CDR3 bases: TGTGCCAGCAGCAAACTAGCGGGAATGCCCTACAATGAGCAGTTCTTC. This sequence encodes CASSKLAGMPYNEQFF.

This clone was observed a few times. CDR3 sequence: CASSLAGATEAFF. The CDR3 nucleotides are TGTGCCAGCAGCCTCGCCGGAGCCACTGAAGCTTTCTTT. The chain combines TRBV7-9 with TRBJ1-1, with D hard to call. Germline CDR1 SEHNR, CDR2 FQNEAQ (reference sequence). V lost 5 bases to trimming and J lost 4 bases, with 11 bases between them. The length of the CDR3 is 13 residues. Drawing the rest from reference TRBV7-9 and TRBJ1-1, the complete variable domain is DTGVSQNPRHKITKRGQNVTFRCDPISEHNRLYWYRQTLGQGPEFLTYFQNEAQLEKSRLLSDRFSAERPKGSFSTLEIQRTEQGDSAMYLCASSLAGATEAFFGQGTRLTVV.

In this sample, this clone turned up a few times. V usage is TRBV5-5 and J usage is TRBJ2-6; no clear D. Trimming left V 2 bases short and J 0 bases short, with 9 bases between. The CDR3 extends over 16 amino acids. Germline CDR1 and CDR2: SGHKS and YYEKEE (reference sequence). CDR3 amino acids: CASSLNPGSGANVLTF. DNA of the CDR3: TGTGCCAGCAGCTTAAATCCAGGCTCTGGGGCCAACGTCCTGACTTTC.

The chain uses TRBV25-1 and TRBJ2-3, with TRBD2 matching 13 bases. Trimming removed 3 bases from V and 6 bases from J; junction bases left unmatched: 9. This CDR3 has 17 amino acids. CDR1 is MGHDK, CDR2 SYGVNS, per germline. DNA for the CDR3: TGTGCCAGCAGTGAGCCCCCGGGACTAGCGGGAAAGGATACGCAGTATTTT. It is translated as CASSEPPGLAGKDTQYF.

This clone was observed a single time. The chain is built from TRBV18 and TRBJ1-2; 8 positions agree with TRBD1. This CDR3 comprises 14 residues. Per the germline V gene, CDR1 is KGHSH and CDR2 is LQKENI. Trimming at V came to 5 bases and at J to 4 bases, leaving 6 bases not matched to a gene. The CDR3 is CASSTEGQGYGYTF. DNA for the CDR3: TGTGCCAGCTCAACGGAAGGACAGGGCTATGGCTACACCTTC.

In its sample, this clone was seen a few times. The rearrangement joins TRBV19 to TRBJ1-1; D gene unclear. The CDR3 runs 14 residues. The V end lost 2 bases, the J end lost 4 bases, and 11 bases lay between the germline ends. In germline, CDR1 is LNHDA, CDR2 SQIVND (reference sequence). The CDR3 DNA sequence: TGTGCCAGTAGTATAAATGGAGGAATCACTGAAGCTTTCTTT. Protein product: CASSINGGITEAFF. Complete variable domain (other parts from reference TRBV19 and TRBJ1-1): DGGITQSPKYLFRKEGQNVTLSCEQNLNHDAMYWYRQDPGQGLRLIYYSQIVNDFQKGDIAEGYSVSREKKESFPLTVTSAQKNPTAFYLCASSINGGITEAFFGQGTRLTVV.

About this clone: This specimen includes other DNA sequences encoding the same CDR3. This chain connects TRBV7-2 to TRBJ2-6, with D perhaps TRBD2 (5 bases). With 1 base removed from V and 2 bases from J, the gap between germline ends came to 12 bases. The CDR3 extends over 17 amino acids. CDR1 is SGHTA and CDR2 is FQGNSA in the germline V gene. The DNA for the CDR3 is TGTGCCAGCAGCTTAGATAGTACGGGGACTGGGGCCAACGTCCTGACTTTC. It encodes CASSLDSTGTGANVLTF.

This chain uses TRBV14 with TRBJ2-5, with TRBD2 as a possible D gene (6 bases). This CDR3 has 17 amino acids. Germline lookup yields CDR1 SGHDN and CDR2 FVKESK. Trimming took off 0 bases at V and 5 bases at J, with 19 bases between the two ends. CDR3 nucleotide sequence: TGTGCCAGCAGCCAAGATCGCCCCGGGAGATTTTTGGAGACCCAGTACTTC. Translation gives CASSQDRPGRFLETQYF. The full variable domain, completed using reference TRBV14 and TRBJ2-5, is EAGVTQFPSHSVIEKGQTVTLRCDPISGHDNLYWYRRVMGKEIKFLLHFVKESKQDESGMPNNRFLAERTGGTYSTLKVQPAELEDSGVYFCASSQDRPGRFLETQYFGPGTRLLVL.

This clone was detected only a few times. The rearrangement joins TRBV6-6 to TRBJ2-2; 9 bases are a match to TRBD1. The germline V gene has CDR1 MNHNY and CDR2 SVGAGI (reference sequence). The ends lost 2 bases at V and 0 bases at J; junction bases unmatched: 1. This CDR3 contains 16 residues. This CDR3 is CASSYRQGANTGELFF. CDR3 in DNA: TGTGCCAGCAGTTACCGACAGGGGGCGAACACCGGGGAGCTGTTTTTT.

This clone has only one observation. This chain connects TRBV14 to TRBJ2-4; D gene ambiguous. With 0 bases removed from V and 15 bases from J, the gap between germline ends came to 12 bases. The CDR3 totals 12 residues. Germline CDR1 reads SGHDN; CDR2 reads FVKESK. Here the CDR3 DNA reads TGTGCCAGCAGCCAAGAACGCAGCGTGAGGTACTTC. Its translation is CASSQERSVRYF. Variable domain in full (rest from reference TRBV14 and TRBJ2-4): EAGVTQFPSHSVIEKGQTVTLRCDPISGHDNLYWYRRVMGKEIKFLLHFVKESKQDESGMPNNRFLAERTGGTYSTLKVQPAELEDSGVYFCASSQERSVRYFGAGTRLSVL.

This clone showed up just a few times. The J gene is TRBJ2-2, the V gene TRBV6-5; perhaps TRBD2 as D (5 bases). This CDR3 is built from 16 residues. V was trimmed by 6 bases and J by 0 bases, leaving 14 bases between them. Germline loops: CDR1 MNHEY, CDR2 SVGAGI. The CDR3 loop is CASSYLTISNTGELFF. In DNA form, the CDR3 reads TGTGCCAGCAGCTACCTGACTATCTCGAACACCGGGGAGCTGTTTTTT.

The chain combines TRBV30 with TRBJ2-5; TRBD1 matches 9 bases. Germline V lookup: CDR1 GTSNPN, CDR2 SVGIG (reference sequence). The V and J ends lost 5 bases and 5 bases, in that order; junction bases with no gene match: 6. CDR3 length: 13 residues. The CDR3 DNA follows: TGTGCCTGGGCTCGACAGGGGGAGGAGACCCAGTACTTC. This translates into CAWARQGEETQYF.

The genes are TRBV25-1 and TRBJ1-2, with 8 bases matching TRBD1. The length of the CDR3 is 11 residues. Trimming cost V 9 bases and J 4 bases; bases outside gene matches: 1. Germline CDR1 reads MGHDK; CDR2 reads SYGVNS. The CDR3 DNA reads as TGTGCCAGTCAGGGGGCCTATGGCTACACCTTC. Its protein is CASQGAYGYTF.

This chain uses TRBV4-1 with TRBJ2-7; D is perhaps TRBD1 (5 bases). The CDR3 contains 14 residues. Trimming shortened V by 0 bases and J by 6 bases, and 12 bases separated the two germline ends. Germline CDR1 reads MGHRA; CDR2 reads YSYEKL. For the CDR3, the DNA is TGCGCCAGCAGCCAAGAAGTTCAGGGCGGCGAGCAGTACTTC. Protein sequence: CASSQEVQGGEQYF.

This clone appeared a few times. This chain connects TRBV11-3 to TRBJ1-1, with 7 nucleotides matching TRBD1. The V gene end was trimmed by 6 bases and the J gene end by 3 bases; junction bases not matched to a gene: 4. Germline V gene sequence: CDR1 SGHNT, CDR2 YENEEA. The CDR3 is made up of 13 amino acids. The CDR3 nucleotides read TGTGCCAGCAGTCGGGACAGAGACACTGAAGCTTTCTTT. Translation gives CASSRDRDTEAFF. The full variable domain, completed using reference TRBV11-3 and TRBJ1-1, is EAGVVQSPRYKIIEKKQPVAFWCNPISGHNTLYWYLQNLGQGPELLIRYENEEAVDDSQLPKDRFSAERLKGVDSTLKIQPAELGDSAVYLCASSRDRDTEAFFGQGTRLTVV.

This clone was detected only a few times. The chain employs TRBV29-1 and TRBJ2-3, with D possibly being TRBD2 (6 bases). The CDR3 covers 15 residues. Per germline, CDR1 SQVTM and CDR2 ANQGSEA. The V end was cut by 8 bases, the J end by 1 base, with 19 bases between. The chain's CDR3 is CSSGVEGGGTDTQYF. The CDR3 nucleotides read TGCAGCTCCGGCGTGGAAGGCGGGGGCACAGATACGCAGTATTTT.